A selection of T cell receptor beta chains follows, all from one sample in a study of blood T cell repertoires in COVID-19. Clones were sequenced by immunoSEQ multiplex PCR, and TCRdb holds only the in-frame ones, with some missing. The sample includes 180,000 or so clones, approximately 85% seen only once; the top ten take roughly 7.7%. The sample consisted of peripheral blood. Every receptor here comes from a woman aged 55-69 years with acute or convalescent COVID-19. Each CDR3 is given with its conserved first and last residue. A D gene is named only where the DNA matches it firmly. Clone size, where shown, is once, few, many, or a class for clones that have expanded.

>TRBJ2-3|TRBV2|once|TRBD2
CASSGQGGTDTQYF
TGTGCCAGCAGTGGGCAGGGAGGGACAGATACGCAGTATTTT
>TRBJ2-7|TRBV9|.|.
CASSVAQGSYEQYF
TGTGCCAGCAGCGTAGCACAGGGCTCCTACGAGCAGTACTTC
>TRBJ2-2|TRBV7-6|.|TRBD1
CASSLALGTGANTGELFF
TGTGCCAGCAGCTTAGCTTTGGGGACAGGAGCGAACACCGGGGAGCTGTTTTTT
>TRBJ1-5|TRBV24-1|.|TRBD1
CATSDSTGPGQPQHF
TGTGCCACCAGTGATTCGACAGGGCCTGGTCAGCCCCAGCATTTT
>TRBJ2-4|TRBV5-1|.|.
CASSLARDYKNIQYF
TGCGCCAGCAGCTTGGCCCGGGATTACAAAAACATTCAGTACTTC
>TRBJ1-4|TRBV12-5|.|TRBD1
CASRTGGMEKLFF
TGTGCTAGTCGGACAGGGGGCATGGAAAAACTGTTTTTT
>TRBJ2-2|TRBV30|once|TRBD1
CAWRETGPGELFF
TGTGCCTGGAGGGAGACAGGGCCCGGGGAGCTGTTTTTT
>TRBJ1-3|TRBV6-1|few|.
CASSEGVGGRGNTIYF
TGTGCCAGCAGTGAAGGGGTTGGGGGCAGGGGAAACACCATATATTTT
>TRBJ1-1|TRBV11-2|.|.
CASSLDSGMRTEAFF
TGTGCCAGCAGCTTAGATTCAGGGATGAGGACTGAAGCTTTCTTT
>TRBJ1-3|TRBV5-4|.|.
CASSSNLQSAGNTIYF
TGTGCCAGCAGCTCCAATCTACAGAGTGCTGGAAACACCATATATTTT
>TRBJ2-7|TRBV19|.|TRBD2
CASSIDRGRLYEQYF
TGTGCCAGTAGTATAGATCGCGGGAGGCTATACGAGCAGTACTTC
>TRBJ1-3|TRBV11-2|.|.
CASSLGNGNTIYF
TGTGCCAGCAGCTTGGGCAACGGAAACACCATATATTTT
>TRBJ1-4|TRBV7-6|.|TRBD1
CASSLNRDRGEKLFF
TGTGCCAGCAGCTTAAATAGGGACAGGGGTGAAAAACTGTTTTTT
>TRBJ1-1|TRBV6-5|.|.
CASSLGGEAFF
TGTGCCAGCAGTTTGGGGGGAGAAGCTTTCTTT
>TRBJ2-3|TRBV27|.|.
CASTLTSRRGDTQYF
TGTGCCAGCACCCTGACCAGCCGGAGGGGAGATACGCAGTATTTT
>TRBJ2-1|TRBV7-6|few|.
CASSLEINEQFF
TGTGCCAGCAGCTTAGAAATAAATGAGCAGTTCTTC
>TRBJ2-1|TRBV19|.|.
CASSLDTASYNERFF
TGTGCCAGTAGTTTAGACACTGCCTCCTACAATGAGCGGTTCTTC
>TRBJ1-2|TRBV7-8|.|TRBD1
CASSLARDRGRKGYGYTF
TGTGCCAGCAGCTTAGCACGGGACAGGGGTCGGAAGGGCTATGGCTACACCTTC
>TRBJ2-1|TRBV20-1|.|.
CSASGLYNEQFF
TGCAGTGCTAGTGGACTTTACAATGAGCAGTTCTTC
>TRBJ1-2|TRBV3-1/TRBV3-2|few|.
CASSQGAKGYGYTF
TGTGCCAGCAGCCAGGGGGCCAAGGGCTATGGCTACACCTTC
>TRBJ1-3|TRBV9|few|.
CASSPGTSSGNTIYF
TGTGCCAGCAGCCCCGGGACATCGTCTGGAAACACCATATATTTT
>TRBJ2-2|TRBV11-2|.|.
CASRPLDRNTGELFF
TGTGCCAGCAGACCTCTGGACAGAAACACCGGGGAGCTGTTTTTT
>TRBJ2-5|TRBV6-5|.|TRBD2
CASLKTSGKETQYF
TGTGCCAGTTTGAAGACTAGCGGGAAGGAGACCCAGTACTTC
>TRBJ2-5|TRBV14|.|TRBD2
CASSRTSGIETQYF
TGTGCCAGCAGCCGGACTAGCGGGATAGAGACCCAGTACTTC
>TRBJ2-2|TRBV11-2|.|TRBD1
CASNKQGVTGELFF
TGTGCCAGCAACAAACAGGGGGTCACCGGGGAGCTGTTTTTT
>TRBJ2-7|TRBV5-1|.|TRBD2
CASSQTSGRLGEQYF
TGCGCCAGCAGCCAGACTAGCGGGAGGTTGGGTGAGCAGTACTTC
>TRBJ2-2|TRBV7-2|few|.
CASSRGHTNTGELFF
TGTGCCAGCAGCCGGGGACACACGAACACCGGGGAGCTGTTTTTT
>TRBJ2-3|TRBV28|.|TRBD2
CASSLSPGLRTDTQYF
TGTGCCAGCAGTTTATCCCCGGGACTAAGAACAGATACGCAGTATTTT